This T cell receptor beta chain was sequenced for a study of pediatric ulcerative colitis. Study results and caveats: Rectal repertoires separated controls, mild-moderate and acute severe colitis. A couple of rectal clonotypes were found only in ulcerative colitis patients, all of them.

V lost 2 bases, J lost 7 bases, and 12 bases lay in between. CDR1 and CDR2 from the germline V gene are SGHTA and FQGNSA. The CDR3 sequence is 15 residues long. With regard to this clone: Its antigen remains unknown.

The assay was immunoSEQ multiplex PCR, and TCRdb's table has in-frame clones only and misses some. Of 55,000 to 70,000 clones listed, around 87% are singletons. The sample comprised blood. This receptor was obtained from a boy aged 5-17 years who was a control in a study of pediatric ulcerative colitis. V and J are TRBV7-2 and TRBJ1-6; D is undetermined. The CDR3, as DNA: TGTGCCAGCAGCTTAATGGACCGATCCAATTCACCCCTCCACTTT. Its protein is CASSLMDRSNSPLHF.